What follows is one TCR beta chain and its context. The antigen remains undetermined. This entry is derived from a study of blood T cells in healthy people across ages. General observations from the study: Naive and antigen-experienced cells could not be conclusively compared, given unsorted PBMCs.

With a J-beta primer mix and a sample-barcoded 5' primer, a second PCR ran 7 to 11 cycles. Every cDNA was tagged by a template-switch adaptor with 12 random nucleotides. TCRdb redid the calling of the 5' RACE reads with MiXCR, one entry per CDR3 protein. The sample holds approximately 830,000 distinct CDR3 sequences, approximately 67% seen once. Donors ranged from roughly 6 to 95 years old and were healthy Caucasians in Russia. Every sample yielded at least 6 million isolated PBMCs. Material for sequencing was blood. This TCR was sampled from a young man in good health.

This CDR3 reads CASSVAGTGDHEQYF. The CDR3 coding sequence is TGTGCCAGCAGCGTTGCCGGGACAGGCGACCACGAGCAGTACTTC. The chain carries TRBV7-8 and TRBJ2-1, with 8 nucleotides matching TRBD1. The J call may be faulty, since TRBJ2-7 better matches the DNA end. The CDR3 loop spans 15 amino acids. CDR1 SGHVS and CDR2 FQNEAQ come from the germline V gene.